These T cell receptor beta chains were read from a single sample in a study of T cell responses to AZD1222 COVID-19 vaccine. The data were produced by immunoSEQ multiplex PCR, yet TCRdb's version contains in-frame clones alone and is incomplete. The sample has more than 80,000 clones; roughly 88% are singletons. The starting material was peripheral blood, obtained 28 days after the second AZD1222 dose. These TCRs come from an adult who received the AZD1222 COVID-19 vaccine. CDR3s include the opening cysteine and the closing phenylalanine or tryptophan. The order of the fields is clone size, J gene, V gene, D gene, CDR3 protein, CDR3 DNA. D genes are given only for firm matches. Rows may omit the clone size; those that give it use once, few, many or a size class.

NA	TRBJ1-5	TRBV5-6	TRBD1	CASSLSGGRQPQHF	TGTGCCAGCAGCTTGTCAGGGGGCCGGCAGCCCCAGCATTTT
NA	TRBJ2-1	TRBV21-1	NA	CASSKVGRDRTSGRGVYNEQFF	TGTGCCAGCAGCAAAGTGGGCCGAGACAGGACTAGCGGGAGGGGAGTATACAATGAGCAGTTCTTC
NA	TRBJ2-2	TRBV19	NA	CASNHAGLANTGELFF	TGTGCCAGTAATCACGCTGGACTCGCGAACACCGGGGAGCTGTTTTTT
NA	TRBJ2-2	TRBV5-4	TRBD2	CAMLAGATTGELFF	TGTGCCATGTTAGCGGGGGCCACCACCGGGGAGCTGTTTTTT
NA	TRBJ1-6	TRBV3-1/TRBV3-2	NA	CASSQDWSNSPLHF	TGTGCCAGCAGCCAAGATTGGAGCAATTCACCCCTCCACTTT
NA	TRBJ2-7	TRBV5-5	NA	CASSKGGSYEQYF	TGTGCCAGCAGTAAAGGGGGGTCCTACGAGCAGTACTTC
NA	TRBJ2-2	TRBV5-8	NA	CASSLPPPDTGELFF	TGTGCCAGCAGCTTACCCCCTCCGGACACCGGGGAGCTGTTTTTT
few	TRBJ1-1	TRBV21-1	NA	CASDLMNTEAFF	TGTGCCAGCGACCTCATGAACACTGAAGCTTTCTTT
NA	TRBJ2-3	TRBV7-2	NA	CASSLNPLTDTQYF	TGTGCCAGCAGCTTAAACCCACTCACAGATACGCAGTATTTT
NA	TRBJ2-7	TRBV19	NA	CARNPNRAVYEQYF	TGTGCCAGAAACCCTAACCGGGCAGTCTACGAGCAGTACTTC
NA	TRBJ1-5	TRBV6-5	TRBD1	CASTGQGGGNQPQHF	TGTGCCAGCACTGGACAGGGGGGGGGCAATCAGCCCCAGCATTTT
NA	TRBJ2-2	TRBV5-1	TRBD2	CASREPGLNTGELFF	TGCGCCAGCAGGGAACCGGGACTAAACACCGGGGAGCTGTTTTTT
NA	TRBJ2-2	TRBV18	TRBD1	CASSPGQGFTGELFF	TGTGCCAGCTCACCGGGACAGGGGTTTACCGGGGAGCTGTTTTTT
once	TRBJ2-2	TRBV11-2	NA	CASSPPRGWGTGELFF	TGTGCCAGCAGCCCACCCCGGGGGTGGGGAACCGGGGAGCTGTTTTTT
NA	TRBJ1-5	TRBV18	NA	CASSPGRAPNQPQHF	TGTGCCAGCTCACCGGGAAGGGCCCCGAATCAGCCCCAGCATTTT
NA	TRBJ1-2	TRBV7-8	NA	CASSLGGKNLGYTF	TGTGCCAGCAGCCTTGGGGGAAAGAACCTGGGCTACACCTTC
NA	TRBJ1-1	TRBV7-9	NA	CASSLVRVMNTEAFF	TGTGCCAGCAGCTTAGTGCGGGTCATGAACACTGAAGCTTTCTTT
NA	TRBJ1-2	TRBV3-1/TRBV3-2	NA	CASSQRGAYGYTF	TGTGCCAGCAGCCAACGTGGGGCTTATGGCTACACCTTC
NA	TRBJ1-1	TRBV6-2/TRBV6-3	TRBD1	CASSPPGGREAFF	TGTGCCAGCAGCCCCCCAGGGGGCAGGGAAGCTTTCTTT
NA	TRBJ1-1	TRBV7-2	NA	CASSDGPGTEAFF	TGTGCCAGCAGCGACGGTCCGGGCACTGAAGCTTTCTTT
NA	TRBJ1-6	TRBV18	NA	CASSPNPSRNSPLHF	TGTGCCAGCTCACCGAATCCCAGTCGTAATTCACCCCTCCACTTT
NA	TRBJ2-2	TRBV5-1	TRBD2	CASSLPQAGGAGELFF	TGCGCCAGCAGCTTGCCGCAAGCGGGGGGCGCCGGGGAGCTGTTTTTT
NA	TRBJ2-2	TRBV23-1	NA	CASSQCRGKAGELFF	TGCGCCAGCAGTCAATGCAGGGGTAAGGCCGGGGAGCTGTTTTTT
few	TRBJ1-5	TRBV5-8	TRBD1	CASSEEDRGDQPQHF	TGTGCCAGCAGCGAAGAGGACAGGGGGGATCAGCCCCAGCATTTT
NA	TRBJ1-1	TRBV2	NA	CASSERINTEAFF	TGTGCCAGCAGTGAACGGATCAACACTGAAGCTTTCTTT
NA	TRBJ2-7	TRBV19	TRBD1	CASSLRGRTGAYEQYF	TGTGCCAGTAGTCTACGGGGAAGGACAGGGGCCTACGAGCAGTACTTC
NA	TRBJ2-5	TRBV19	TRBD1	CASSLGQGALETQYF	TGTGCCAGTAGTTTAGGACAGGGGGCTTTGGAGACCCAGTACTTC
NA	TRBJ1-4	TRBV30	TRBD1	CAWSTGGENEKLFF	TGTGCCTGGAGTACAGGGGGCGAAAATGAAAAACTGTTTTTT
NA	TRBJ2-1	TRBV7-9	TRBD1	CASSTSPGQGYNEQFF	TGTGCCAGCAGCACCAGTCCGGGACAGGGGTACAATGAGCAGTTCTTC
NA	TRBJ1-2	TRBV12-3/TRBV12-4	NA	CASSLGTYGYTF	TGTGCCAGCAGTTTAGGCACCTATGGCTACACCTTC
NA	TRBJ1-5	TRBV19	TRBD1	CASSPSRQGWNQPQHF	TGTGCCAGTAGTCCATCCCGACAGGGTTGGAATCAGCCCCAGCATTTT
NA	TRBJ1-1	TRBV14	NA	CASSQDGTTEAFF	TGTGCCAGCAGCCAAGATGGGACAACTGAAGCTTTCTTT
NA	TRBJ1-2	TRBV19	NA	CASSIGHSDYGYTF	TGTGCCAGTAGTATAGGGCACAGTGACTATGGCTACACCTTC
NA	TRBJ2-6	TRBV6-5	NA	CASSPGSSGANVLTF	TGTGCCAGCAGTCCGGGGAGCTCTGGGGCCAACGTCCTGACTTTC
NA	TRBJ2-7	TRBV5-1	NA	CASSPGRQLYEQYF	TGCGCCAGCAGCCCCGGACGGCAGCTTTACGAGCAGTACTTC
NA	TRBJ1-1	TRBV5-4	TRBD1	CASSSPTVGRGHGAFF	TGTGCCAGCAGCTCCCCGACAGTCGGCAGGGGGCATGGAGCTTTCTTT
NA	TRBJ1-2	TRBV6-5	NA	CASSNARGGNYGYTF	TGTGCCAGCAGTAACGCACGGGGGGGCAACTATGGCTACACCTTC
NA	TRBJ2-1	TRBV6-1	TRBD2	CASSGTSGGLYNEQFF	TGTGCCAGCAGTGGGACTAGCGGGGGCCTTTACAATGAGCAGTTCTTC
NA	TRBJ2-6	TRBV28	NA	CASSLWGGGANVLTF	TGTGCCAGCAGTTTATGGGGTGGAGGGGCCAACGTCCTGACTTTC